The clone carrying this TCR beta chain was seen a few times. The data originate from a study of CD8 T cells in Susac syndrome. Age- and sex-matched healthy donors served as the control group. V was clipped by 6 bases and J by 6 bases, with 12 bases between them. The CDR3 is made up of 11 amino acids. CDR1 and CDR2 from the germline V gene are SQVTM and ANQGSEA. Reverse transcription of roughly 0.5 to 1 ug RNA was performed with random hexamers. The CDR3 of TCR beta was amplified by immunoSEQ multiplex PCR across 54 Vbeta and 13 Jbeta. TCRdb recomputed calls from the immunoSEQ multiplex PCR reads with MiXCR, one row per CDR3 protein. The sample records roughly 180,000 distinct CDR3 sequences, about 95% being singletons.

The receptor was isolated from a human donor in good health. The chain joins TRBV29-1 to TRBJ2-7; possible D gene TRBD2, 5 bases. The sample was CD4+ T cells from PBMCs. CDR3 bases: TGCAGCGTCGGGGATATCGGCGAGCAGTACTTC. Translating gives CSVGDIGEQYF.